Reported below is one T cell receptor (beta chain). The data were taken from a study of blood T cell repertoires in COVID-19. Study-wide context: Researchers got acute and convalescent COVID-19 samples from the United States, Italy and Spain. T cells, B-cell-depleted T cells, or PBMCs provided the cDNA or gDNA that served as material.

V lost 1 base to trimming and J lost 6 bases; unmatched junction nucleotides: 9. Germline assignment: CDR1 SGHDT and CDR2 YYEEEE. The CDR3 has 16 amino acids. During active infection, Seattle patients enrolled and were then monitored through disease. Per the original methods: Reference gene primer amplification in the assay estimated nucleated cell counts. The method was immunoSEQ multiplex PCR; TCRdb's version includes in-frame clones alone and lacks a portion of them. That table is the source of V, J and clone size, and D and trimming were worked out from the DNA. Of around 260,000 clones listed, about 89% are singletons.

The sequencing input was peripheral blood. The TCR originated in a woman in her 30s with COVID-19, enrolled during active disease. The chain links TRBV5-6 to TRBJ1-2, with TRBD1 matching 10 bases. CDR3 region: CASSLLGTGAWDGYTF. DNA of the CDR3: TGTGCCAGCAGCTTGCTTGGGACAGGGGCCTGGGATGGCTACACCTTC. Full variable domain (rest looked up from reference TRBV5-6 and TRBJ1-2): DAGVTQSPTHLIKTRGQQVTLRCSPKSGHDTVSWYQQALGQGPQFIFQYYEEEERQRGNFPDRFSGHQFPNYSSELNVNALLLGDSALYLCASSLLGTGAWDGYTFGSGTRLTVV.